These 14 T cell receptor beta chains originate from one sample sequenced in a study of T-cell memory formation after mild COVID-19. TCRdb passed the 5' RACE reads through MiXCR, listing each CDR3 protein once. The table includes 350,000 or so distinct CDR3 sequences, 20% detected once. Sequenced sample: PBMCs or a T cell subset sorted from them (not recorded which). The receptors originated from a man aged 18-30 years who had mild COVID-19 (a few samples of this study predate the infection). Cell type and time point are not known.

This clonotype has a handful of counts. V is TRBV7-6 and J is TRBJ1-6; D is uncertain. CDR1 and CDR2 from the germline V gene are SGHVS and FNYEAQ. The V and J ends lost 3 bases and 7 bases respectively, with 7 bases between them. The CDR3 has 13 residues. The CDR3 nucleotides are TGTGCCAGCAGCTTTTTAAGGAATTCACCCCTCCACTTT. Protein product: CASSFLRNSPLHF. The full variable domain, with the rest looked up from reference TRBV7-6 and TRBJ1-6, is GAGVSQSPRYKVTKRGQDVALRCDPISGHVSLYWYRQALGQGPEFLTYFNYEAQQDKSGLPNDRFSAERPEGSISTLTIQRTEQRDSAMYRCASSFLRNSPLHFGNGTRLTVT.

This clonotype showed up many times. J is TRBJ2-1 and V is TRBV5-1; TRBD2 matches at 14 bases. V lost 4 bases, J lost 9 bases, and 9 bases stayed unmatched. The CDR3 is made up of 16 amino acids. Germline V gives CDR1 SGHRS, CDR2 YFSETQ. Here the CDR3 DNA reads TGCGCCAGCAGCAAAACCGGGACTAGCGGGGGCGGTGAGCAGTTCTTC. It codes for CASSKTGTSGGGEQFF.

The rearrangement joins TRBV12-3 or TRBV12-4 to TRBJ2-1, with D unresolved. The CDR3 runs to 15 residues. V lost 3 bases to trimming and J lost 5 bases, with 14 bases between them. CDR3 in amino acids: CASSFVMGLDNEQFF. The CDR3 nucleotides are TGTGCCAGCAGTTTTGTGATGGGATTGGACAATGAGCAGTTCTTC.

This clonotype was found a few times. The CDR3 is CASSTSARGGETQYF. The CDR3, as DNA: TGTGCCAGCAGCACTAGCGCTAGGGGAGGAGAGACCCAGTACTTC. J is TRBJ2-5 and V is TRBV2, with TRBD2 matching 7 bases. Per germline, CDR1 SNHLY and CDR2 FYNNEI. V dropped 6 bases and J dropped 4; count of bases not matched to a gene: 11. CDR3 length: 15 amino acids. The full variable domain, rest sourced from reference TRBV2 and TRBJ2-5, is EPEVTQTPSHQVTQMGQEVILRCVPISNHLYFYWYRQILGQKVEFLVSFYNNEISEKSEIFDDQFSVERPDGSNFTLKIRSTKLEDSAMYFCASSTSARGGETQYFGPGTRLLVL.

This clonotype was counted a few times. V usage is TRBV5-1 and J usage is TRBJ2-4; D might be TRBD1 or TRBD2, each matching 5 bases. Germline assignment: CDR1 SGHRS and CDR2 YFSETQ. The CDR3 consists of 13 residues. The V end lost 8 bases, the J end lost 6 bases, and 15 bases lay between the germline ends. The chain's CDR3 is CASAPGTTNIQYF. For the CDR3, the DNA is TGCGCCAGTGCACCCGGGACCACAAACATTCAGTACTTC. Together with reference TRBV5-1 and TRBJ2-4, the CDR3 gives the full variable domain: KAGVTQTPRYLIKTRGQQVTLSCSPISGHRSVSWYQQTPGQGLQFLFEYFSETQRNKGNFPGRFSGRQFSNSRSEMNVSTLELGDSALYLCASAPGTTNIQYFGAGTRLSVL.

The chain couples TRBV6-5 to TRBJ1-1; perhaps TRBD1 as D (6 bases). The V end was cut by 6 bases, the J end by 2 bases, with 22 bases between. Germline V CDR1 and CDR2: MNHEY, SVGAGI. The CDR3 has 17 amino acids. The CDR3 DNA is TGTGCCAGCAGGCAAACGGACAGCTACTATCTAAACACTGAAGCTTTCTTT. This gives the protein CASRQTDSYYLNTEAFF.

This chain joins TRBV7-9 and TRBJ1-4; D ambiguous. The germline V gene encodes CDR1 SEHNR and CDR2 FQNEAQ (reference sequence). The CDR3 is 15 residues long. Trimming removed 4 bases from V and 5 bases from J, with 14 bases in between. CDR3 in amino acids: CASSSRVGLNEKLFF. In DNA form, the CDR3 reads TGTGCCAGCAGCTCTAGGGTGGGATTAAATGAAAAACTGTTTTTT.

DNA for the CDR3: TGTGCCAGCAGCTTAACGCGGGGGGGCTTAGATACGCAGTATTTT. This translates into CASSLTRGGLDTQYF. J is TRBJ2-3 and V is TRBV7-2, with 9 nucleotides matching TRBD2. From germline, CDR1 is SGHTA and CDR2 FQGNSA. The CDR3 has 15 amino acids. The ends lost 2 bases at V and 5 bases at J; junction bases unmatched: 5.

This clonotype occurred a few times. The CDR3 sequence is CASSLAGQGGEKLFF. CDR3 DNA: TGTGCCAGCAGTTTAGCCGGACAGGGCGGTGAAAAACTGTTTTTT. This chain links TRBV12-3 or TRBV12-4 with TRBJ1-4; 8 nucleotides line up with TRBD1. Trimming removed 0 bases from V and 7 bases from J; junction bases left unmatched: 4. The CDR3 is 15 amino acids.

This chain links TRBV5-1 with TRBJ1-1, with D possibly matching TRBD1 (6 bases). Trimming stripped 1 base from V and 6 bases from J, with 16 bases between. Germline lookup yields CDR1 SGHRS and CDR2 YFSETQ. CDR3 length equals 15 residues. The CDR3, as DNA: TGCGCCAGCAGCTTGCAACAGGGTGGGGTCCCTGAAGCTTTCTTT. This translates into CASSLQQGGVPEAFF. Supplemented by reference TRBV5-1 and TRBJ1-1, the full variable domain reads KAGVTQTPRYLIKTRGQQVTLSCSPISGHRSVSWYQQTPGQGLQFLFEYFSETQRNKGNFPGRFSGRQFSNSRSEMNVSTLELGDSALYLCASSLQQGGVPEAFFGQGTRLTVV.

This clonotype was observed a few times. The CDR3 loop reads CASRSQGYEQYV. As DNA, the CDR3 is TGTGCCAGCAGGTCACAGGGTTACGAGCAGTACGTC. This chain links TRBV28 with TRBJ2-7; maybe TRBD1 (6 bases). Trimming left V 6 bases short and J 4 bases short, with 10 bases between. This CDR3 is built from 12 residues. Germline lookup yields CDR1 MDHEN and CDR2 SYDVKM.

This clonotype was counted only a few times. V gene TRBV6-1 combines with J gene TRBJ2-5; perhaps D is TRBD1 or TRBD2 (5 bases each). Germline CDR1 is MNHNS and CDR2 is SASEGT. Deletions cut 6 bases from V and 4 bases from J, with 12 bases between. The CDR3 covers 13 residues. CDR3 protein: CASRGTAGETQYF. CDR3 nucleotide sequence: TGTGCCAGCAGGGGGACCGCTGGAGAGACCCAGTACTTC.

This clonotype appeared a few times. This chain uses TRBV29-1 with TRBJ1-2; 7 nucleotides match TRBD1. Germline CDR1 and CDR2: SQVTM and ANQGSEA. The junction had 8 bases not matched to a gene; V was cut back by 6 bases and J by 4 bases. This CDR3 contains 13 residues. CDR3 sequence: CSVAGAGGYGYTF. CDR3 in DNA: TGCAGCGTGGCGGGGGCAGGGGGCTATGGCTACACCTTC.

This clonotype was found a few times. The chain recombines TRBV7-9 with TRBJ1-1; weak D call: TRBD1 (5 bases). Trimming cost V 4 bases and J 0 bases, with 9 bases left between them. The CDR3 runs 14 residues. CDR1 is SEHNR and CDR2 is FQNEAQ in the germline V gene (reference sequence). CDR3 sequence reads: CASSWGSLNTEAFF. CDR3 nucleotides: TGTGCCAGCAGCTGGGGCAGCTTGAACACTGAAGCTTTCTTT.